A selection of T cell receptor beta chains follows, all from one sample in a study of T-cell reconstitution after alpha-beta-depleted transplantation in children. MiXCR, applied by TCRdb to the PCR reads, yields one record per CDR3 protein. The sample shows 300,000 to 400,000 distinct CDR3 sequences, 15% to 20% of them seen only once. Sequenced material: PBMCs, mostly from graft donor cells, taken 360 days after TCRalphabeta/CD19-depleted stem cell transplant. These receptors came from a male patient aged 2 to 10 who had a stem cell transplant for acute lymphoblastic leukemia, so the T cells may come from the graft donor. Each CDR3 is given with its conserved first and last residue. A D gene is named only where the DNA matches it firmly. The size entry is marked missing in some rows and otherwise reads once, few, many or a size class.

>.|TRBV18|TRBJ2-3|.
CASSPLAGTSTDTQYF
TGTGCCAGCTCACCCCTGGCGGGGACTAGCACAGATACGCAGTATTTT
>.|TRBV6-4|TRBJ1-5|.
CASSEALGQPQHF
TGTGCCAGCAGTGAAGCCTTAGGGCAGCCCCAGCATTTT
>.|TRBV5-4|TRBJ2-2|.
CASSLLVTPKNGELFF
TGTGCCAGCAGCTTGTTAGTGACTCCAAAGAACGGGGAGCTGTTTTTT
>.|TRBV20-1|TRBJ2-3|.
CSARVGGPITDTQYF
TGCAGTGCTAGAGTGGGGGGTCCTATCACAGATACGCAGTATTTT
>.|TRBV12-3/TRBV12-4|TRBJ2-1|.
CASRPRPYNEQFF
TGTGCCAGCAGGCCCCGGCCTTACAATGAGCAGTTCTTC
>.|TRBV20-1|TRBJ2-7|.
CSAMAVTGRKGTYEQYF
TGCAGTGCTATGGCAGTAACGGGACGAAAGGGGACCTACGAGCAGTACTTC
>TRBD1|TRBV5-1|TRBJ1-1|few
CASSRGTGLNTEAFF
TGCGCCAGCAGCCGGGGGACAGGCTTGAACACTGAAGCTTTCTTT
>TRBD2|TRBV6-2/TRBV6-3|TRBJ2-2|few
CASRLLAGGANTGELFF
TGTGCCAGCAGACTACTAGCGGGAGGCGCGAACACCGGGGAGCTGTTTTTT
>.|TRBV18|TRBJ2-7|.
CASSHQDRPMDEQYF
TGTGCCAGCTCGCACCAAGACAGACCGATGGACGAGCAGTACTTC
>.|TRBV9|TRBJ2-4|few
CASSVGRVDIQYF
TGTGCCAGCAGCGTAGGGCGTGTAGACATTCAGTACTTC
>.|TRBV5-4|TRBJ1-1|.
CASSLRGNTEAFF
TGTGCCAGCAGCTTGAGGGGAAATACTGAAGCTTTCTTT
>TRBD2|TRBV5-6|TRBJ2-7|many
CASSLASGRPIYEQYF
TGTGCCAGCAGCTTGGCAAGCGGGAGGCCTATATACGAGCAGTACTTC
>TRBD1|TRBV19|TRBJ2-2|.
CASRGGTGGKRELFF
TGTGCCAGTAGGGGGGGGACAGGGGGCAAGAGGGAGCTGTTTTTT
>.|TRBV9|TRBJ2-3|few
CASSVGGRQSTDTQYF
TGTGCCAGCAGCGTAGGGGGGAGGCAAAGCACAGATACGCAGTATTTT
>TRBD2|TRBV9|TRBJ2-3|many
CASSVTSGTRVGDTQYF
TGTGCCAGCAGCGTAACATCCGGGACTAGGGTAGGGGATACGCAGTATTTT
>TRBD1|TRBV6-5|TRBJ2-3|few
CASSYSLLGSTGDTDTQYF
TGTGCCAGCAGTTACTCGCTTTTAGGGTCGACAGGGGACACAGATACGCAGTATTTT
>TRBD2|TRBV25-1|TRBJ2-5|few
CASSESLPLAGKGETQYF
TGTGCCAGCAGTGAATCCCTCCCACTAGCGGGAAAAGGAGAGACCCAGTACTTC
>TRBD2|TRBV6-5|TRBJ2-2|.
CASSYTGGDTGELFF
TGTGCCAGCAGTTACACGGGGGGGGACACCGGGGAGCTGTTTTTT
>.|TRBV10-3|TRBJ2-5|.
CAISDSGKFQETQYF
TGTGCCATCAGTGACTCCGGGAAGTTCCAAGAGACCCAGTACTTC
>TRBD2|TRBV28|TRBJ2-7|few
CASSKPEREAHEQYF
TGTGCCAGCAGTAAACCGGAGCGGGAGGCCCACGAGCAGTACTTC
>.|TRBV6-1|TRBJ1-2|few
CASTTGTTYYGYTF
TGTGCCAGCACTACCGGGACAACCTACTATGGCTACACCTTC
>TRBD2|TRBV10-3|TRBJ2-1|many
CAIRQRLGGYNEQFF
TGTGCCATCCGCCAGAGACTGGGGGGGTACAATGAGCAGTTCTTC
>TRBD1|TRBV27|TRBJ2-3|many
CASIRTGGADTQYF
TGTGCCAGCATCAGGACAGGGGGCGCAGATACGCAGTATTTT
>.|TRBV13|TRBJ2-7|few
CASSLGRDSYEQYF
TGTGCCAGCAGCTTAGGCAGGGACTCCTACGAGCAGTACTTC
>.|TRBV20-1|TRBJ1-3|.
CSARDRVGTFSGNTIYF
TGCAGTGCTAGAGATCGGGTGGGGACCTTCTCTGGAAACACCATATATTTT
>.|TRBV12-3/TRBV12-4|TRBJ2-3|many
CASCQIKRDTQYF
TGTGCCAGCTGTCAAATCAAGAGGGATACGCAGTATTTT
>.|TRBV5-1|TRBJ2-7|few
CASSTLGNYEQYF
TGCGCCAGCAGCACGCTAGGTAACTACGAGCAGTACTTC
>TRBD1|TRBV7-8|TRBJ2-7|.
CASSPSLGQGNSSYEQYF
TGTGCCAGCAGCCCCTCCCTTGGACAGGGGAACAGCTCCTACGAGCAGTACTTC
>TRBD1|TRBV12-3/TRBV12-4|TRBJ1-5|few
CASSLGDRVYSNQPQHF
TGTGCCAGCAGTTTGGGGGACAGGGTCTATAGCAATCAGCCCCAGCATTTT
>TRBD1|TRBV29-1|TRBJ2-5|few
CSIDRGETQYF
TGCAGCATAGACAGGGGCGAGACCCAGTACTTC
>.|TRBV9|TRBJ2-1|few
CASSAQGGYEQFF
TGTGCCAGCAGCGCCCAGGGAGGCTATGAGCAGTTCTTC
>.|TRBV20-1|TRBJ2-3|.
CSARARTAHTQYF
TGCAGTGCTAGAGCCAGGACTGCCCATACGCAGTATTTT
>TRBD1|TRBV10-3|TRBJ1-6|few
CAISGDRVASPLHF
TGTGCCATCAGTGGAGACAGGGTGGCATCACCCCTCCACTTT
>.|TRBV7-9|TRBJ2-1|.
CASSASPNEQFF
TGTGCCAGCAGCGCCAGTCCCAATGAGCAGTTCTTC
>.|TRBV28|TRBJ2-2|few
CASSLQGANTGELFF
TGTGCCAGCAGTTTACAGGGCGCGAACACCGGGGAGCTGTTTTTT
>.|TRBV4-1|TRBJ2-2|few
CASSPYPSTGELFF
TGCGCCAGCAGCCCCTACCCTTCCACCGGGGAGCTGTTTTTT
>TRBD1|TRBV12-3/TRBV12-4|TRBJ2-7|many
CASSLDRGAKQYF
TGTGCCAGCAGTTTAGACAGGGGAGCAAAGCAGTACTTC
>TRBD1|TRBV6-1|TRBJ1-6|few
CASSIGQGNNSPLHF
TGTGCCAGCAGTATAGGACAGGGCAATAATTCACCCCTCCACTTT
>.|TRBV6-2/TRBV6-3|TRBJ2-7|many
CASSSLLGDSYEQYF
TGTGCCAGCAGTTCCTTACTAGGGGACTCCTACGAGCAGTACTTC
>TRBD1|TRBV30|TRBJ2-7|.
CAWRPDRVYEQYF
TGTGCCTGGAGACCCGACAGGGTCTACGAGCAGTACTTC
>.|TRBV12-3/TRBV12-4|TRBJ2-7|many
CASSLGGSPYEQYF
TGTGCCAGCAGCTTAGGCGGATCCCCTTACGAGCAGTACTTC
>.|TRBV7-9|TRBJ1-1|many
CASLPGMVNTEAFF
TGTGCCAGCCTCCCAGGGATGGTGAACACTGAAGCTTTCTTT
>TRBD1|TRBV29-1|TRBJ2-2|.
CSAAGGTGELFF
TGCAGCGCAGCAGGGGGCACCGGGGAGCTGTTTTTT
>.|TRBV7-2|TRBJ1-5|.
CASSGWTGQPQHF
TGTGCCAGCAGCGGATGGACGGGTCAGCCCCAGCATTTT
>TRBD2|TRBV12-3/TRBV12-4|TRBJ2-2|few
CASRFGGSRTSPNTGELFF
TGTGCCAGCAGATTCGGGGGGAGTAGGACTAGCCCCAACACCGGGGAGCTGTTTTTT
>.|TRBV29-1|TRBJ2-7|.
CSVEGDRAYEQYF
TGCAGCGTTGAAGGGGATCGGGCGTACGAGCAGTACTTC
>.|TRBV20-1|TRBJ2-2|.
CSATRTATGELFF
TGCAGTGCTACCCGGACTGCGACCGGGGAGCTGTTTTTT
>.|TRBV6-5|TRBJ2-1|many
CASSYGLNNEQFF
TGTGCCAGCAGTTACGGTTTAAACAATGAGCAGTTCTTC
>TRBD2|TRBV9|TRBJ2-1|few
CASLRTSGTNEQFF
TGTGCCAGCCTTCGGACTAGCGGGACGAATGAGCAGTTCTTC